This note documents a single TCR beta chain sequence. What antigen it recognizes has not been identified. Base qualities are not provided; no much larger clone lies one nucleotide away. The meaning of the sample's time point label: persistent/refractory GD, antithyroid drugs over 5 years with positive TRAb. For both TCR sequencing and RNA sequencing, RNA was extracted from PBMCs in TRIzol. The diagnosis of Graves' disease was made according to American Thyroid Association guidelines. Patients for the study were recruited at an endocrinology department in Xi'an, China. From each patient, approximately 9.9 milliliters of peripheral blood was collected into an EDTA anticoagulant tube. Ficoll Paque Plus density gradient separation was used to isolate PBMCs, and no further T cell sorting was done. An Agilent 2100 Bioanalyzer and agarose gel were used to check RNA quality, and a NanoDrop 2000 was used to measure RNA concentration.

The data were taken from a study of regulatory T cells in long-lasting Graves disease (dated by TCRdb to about 2021). Study-wide context: To count as having persistent Graves' disease, a patient had to have received antithyroid drug treatment for over 5 years with TSH receptor autoantibodies remaining persistently positive. Peripheral blood TCR sequencing and RNA sequencing compared persistent Graves' disease patients with newly diagnosed Graves' disease patients. The study was registered as a clinical trial and conducted in China. TCR sequencing covered some 13 persistent and some 20 newly diagnosed Graves' disease patients, around 33 samples in total. On average, persistent Graves' disease patients in the clinical cohort had been on antithyroid drugs for around 9.5 years. Paper-wide results and their limitations: Only the TCR beta chain was sequenced and analyzed. Compared with newly diagnosed patients, persistent Graves' disease patients had lower TCR Shannon entropy and fewer highly expanded clones, which suggests clonal expansion. Only peripheral blood was studied, because thyroid tissue, the primary lesion, was inaccessible. A larger number of public clonotypes was shared among persistent patients (approximately 2,600) than among newly diagnosed patients (around 880). The small sample size was acknowledged by the authors as a limitation that may reduce accuracy.

Receptor libraries were prepared by multiplex PCR. TCRdb records Illumina HiSeq 4000 as the sequencer. CDR3 regions were amplified by Arm-PCR with iRepertoire HTBI primers to construct TCR beta libraries. Before sequencing, the PCR products underwent gel purification. On the authors' methods: Across samples, around 62 TRBV and 15 or so TRBJ segments were identified and used for gene usage analysis of CDR3 amino acid clonotypes. Filtered high-quality paired reads were merged into contigs using COPE and FqMerger. BLAST was used to align contigs to the IMGT TRBV, TRBD and TRBJ reference genes, and CDR3 was defined following IMGT. Highly expanded clones were defined as clonotypes with a frequency above 0.1%. Repertoire diversity was measured by Shannon entropy, and V-J evenness by the Gini coefficient. Clonotypes shared by more than one individual were considered public. In TCRdb, the public reads were trimmed at Q25 with fastp and aligned with MiXCR, with productive beta chains retained. Rows with a matching CDR3 protein are joined into one entry that keeps the most common DNA and genes. Here the V and J calls rest on TCRdb's processing, not on the authors' analysis. The sample records approximately 690,000 distinct CDR3 sequences, 25% to 30% of which are singletons. The top ten hold 40% to 55% of the sample.

The input for sequencing was peripheral blood mononuclear cells (PBMCs), taken when the disease was refractory, from a patient treated with antithyroid drugs. The source of this sequence is a female donor with Graves disease.

CDR3 sequence: CSAHLQGDSNQPQHF. The nucleotide sequence reads TGCAGTGCGCACCTCCAGGGGGACAGCAATCAGCCCCAGCATTTT. Recombination joined TRBV20-1 with TRBJ1-5, with TRBD1 matching 7 junction bases. Based on the germline V gene (reference sequence), the CDR1 and CDR2 sequences are DFQATT and SNEGSKA. For this chain, trimming is 6 bases at the V end and 1 base at the J end, and the number of junction bases without a gene match is 9. The CDR3 has 15 amino acids, counting the end cysteine and phenylalanine. Just CDR3 DNA is preserved here, 45 bases in frame from base 1.